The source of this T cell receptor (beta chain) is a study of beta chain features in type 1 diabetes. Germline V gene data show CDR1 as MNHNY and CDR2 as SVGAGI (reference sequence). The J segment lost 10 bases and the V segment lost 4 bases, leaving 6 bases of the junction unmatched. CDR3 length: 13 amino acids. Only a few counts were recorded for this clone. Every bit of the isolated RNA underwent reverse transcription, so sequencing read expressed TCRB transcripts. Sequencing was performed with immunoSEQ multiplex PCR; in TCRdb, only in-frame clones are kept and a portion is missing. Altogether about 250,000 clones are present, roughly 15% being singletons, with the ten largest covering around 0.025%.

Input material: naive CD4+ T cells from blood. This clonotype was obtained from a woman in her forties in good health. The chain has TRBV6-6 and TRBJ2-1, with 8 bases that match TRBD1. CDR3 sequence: CASSFTGGGEQFF. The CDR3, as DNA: TGTGCCAGCAGTTTCACAGGGGGAGGCGAGCAGTTCTTC.